Included here is one TCR beta chain sequence, with context. Its antigen is as yet unknown. The CDR3 has 14 amino acids. V lost 5 bases, J lost 1 base, and 3 bases stayed unmatched. The germline gives CDR1 SGHRS, CDR2 YFSETQ. Without exception, participants with HIV were treated in the United States. Before they underwent DNA extraction, samples held roughly 0.9-11 million cryopreserved PBMC. The sample belongs to a study of long-term antiretroviral therapy in people with HIV. Overall study findings and caveats: Narrower CDR3 length ranges marked HIV repertoires relative to controls. Regardless of time point, clones expanded before ART dominated the repertoire.

Researchers ran immunoSEQ v3.0 at survey level. TCRdb's copy holds only in-frame clones and misses some; the assay was immunoSEQ multiplex PCR. This sample has roughly 18,000 clones, with about 81% found just once. Sequencing used unsorted PBMCs, obtained 0.9 years after starting antiretroviral therapy. The chain has TRBV5-1 and TRBJ2-3, with 8 bases that match TRBD1. This receptor was obtained from a young man with HIV. The CDR3 is CASSPGGGTDTQYF. The CDR3 coding sequence is TGCGCCAGCAGTCCAGGGGGCGGCACAGATACGCAGTATTTT.